The next 18 T cell receptor beta chains were all read from a single sample in a study of blood T cell repertoires in COVID-19. The method was immunoSEQ multiplex PCR; TCRdb's version includes in-frame clones alone and lacks a portion of them. The sample includes some 70,000 clones, 88% of them seen just once. The sequenced sample consisted of peripheral blood. These receptors all stem from a woman aged 70-85 years with acute or convalescent COVID-19.

V usage is TRBV5-6 and J usage is TRBJ2-5; D is perhaps TRBD2 (5 bases). The germline V gene has CDR1 SGHDT and CDR2 YYEEEE. V gave up 0 bases and J gave up 7 bases, with 10 bases separating them. The CDR3 runs to 13 residues. Written as DNA, the CDR3 is TGTGCCAGCAGCTTGGTTGGAGGAGGGACCCAGTACTTC. Protein product: CASSLVGGGTQYF.

The V gene is TRBV29-1, the J gene TRBJ2-1; TRBD1 might be the D (5 bases). The germline gives CDR1 SQVTM, CDR2 ANQGSEA. This CDR3 region has 13 residues. V lost 3 bases to trimming and J lost 6 bases, with 12 bases between them. The CDR3 nucleotides are TGCAGCGTTGATCAGGGTGACAGCAATGAGCAGTTCTTC. Its translation is CSVDQGDSNEQFF.

The rearrangement uses TRBV28 and TRBJ2-3; TRBD2 agrees at 9 bases. The CDR3 has 15 residues. The germline V gene has CDR1 MDHEN and CDR2 SYDVKM. V lost 4 bases and J lost 1; bases outside the gene matches: 3. The CDR3 DNA is TGTGCCAGCAGTTCAGCGGGGGGCCGCACAGATACGCAGTATTTT. Residues: CASSSAGGRTDTQYF.

This rearrangement joins TRBV25-1 to TRBJ1-2; D gene uncertain. Germline lookup yields CDR1 MGHDK and CDR2 SYGVNS. The CDR3 is 13 residues long. Trimming shortened V by 1 base and J by 3 bases, and 6 bases separated the two germline ends. In DNA, the CDR3 is TGTGCCAGCAGTGAATCCCGGGACTATGGCTACACCTTC. Amino acid sequence: CASSESRDYGYTF.

The rearrangement joins TRBV7-2 to TRBJ1-2; D uncertain. The CDR3 length is 15 residues. Looked up from germline, CDR1 is SGHTA and CDR2 is FQGNSA. V lost 2 bases, J lost 8 bases, and 18 bases lay in between. The CDR3 sequence: CASSLNPGDRGGYTF. The CDR3 DNA reads TGTGCCAGCAGCTTAAATCCCGGGGATCGTGGAGGCTACACCTTC.

The V gene is TRBV5-6, the J gene TRBJ1-2; 7 nucleotides align to TRBD1. With V trimmed by 2 bases and J by 4 bases, 5 bases remained unmatched. CDR3 length: 14 residues. Germline CDR1 SGHDT, CDR2 YYEEEE. The CDR3 DNA sequence: TGTGCCAGCAGCTTTCCGGACAGGAGCTATGGCTACACCTTC. It specifies CASSFPDRSYGYTF.

The chain has TRBV30 and TRBJ2-2; D gene ambiguous. The CDR3 is 14 amino acids. Germline CDR1 is GTSNPN and CDR2 is SVGIG (reference sequence). V lost 3 bases to trimming and J lost 0 bases, with 8 bases between them. The CDR3 DNA follows: TGTGCCTGGAGGAGCTTTACGAACACCGGGGAGCTGTTTTTT. Its protein product is CAWRSFTNTGELFF.

This chain joins TRBV5-4 and TRBJ2-3; D uncertain. CDR3 length: 12 amino acids. Germline V gene lookup returns CDR1 SGHNT and CDR2 YYREEE (reference sequence). Trimming took 3 bases from V and 2 from J, leaving 4 bases between them. The CDR3 region is CASSSYTDTQYF. CDR3 nucleotides: TGTGCCAGCAGCTCCTACACAGATACGCAGTATTTT.

The chain joins TRBV7-9 to TRBJ1-1; TRBD1 matches at 7 bases. The CDR3 totals 14 residues. Germline-derived CDR1 and CDR2 are SEHNR and FQNEAQ (reference sequence). The V and J ends lost 1 base and 9 bases, in that order; junction bases with no gene match: 8. CDR3 amino acids: CASSLGGDSLKAFF. The CDR3 nucleotides read TGTGCCAGCAGCTTAGGGGGGGACAGTTTAAAAGCTTTCTTT.

The J gene is TRBJ2-1, the V gene TRBV5-1; 11 positions agree with TRBD2. CDR1 is SGHRS, CDR2 YFSETQ, per germline. V was pared by 4 bases and J by 3 bases, with 3 bases of the junction left unmatched. This CDR3 comprises 15 residues. The CDR3 DNA reads TGCGCCAGCAGCCAACTAGCGGGGGACTACAATGAGCAGTTCTTC. This codes for CASSQLAGDYNEQFF.

The chain couples TRBV7-9 to TRBJ1-6; D is perhaps TRBD1 (6 bases). V was shortened by 7 bases and J by 3 bases, with 16 bases between the two germline ends. From germline, CDR1 is SEHNR and CDR2 FQNEAQ (reference sequence). The CDR3 is 16 amino acids. The CDR3, as DNA: TGTGCCAGCACTCCCAGGGGAGTCGACTATAATTCACCCCTCCACTTT. It encodes CASTPRGVDYNSPLHF.

This chain links TRBV6-5 with TRBJ2-2, with no clear D. The CDR3 is 15 amino acids. The germline gives CDR1 MNHEY, CDR2 SVGAGI. V gave up 5 bases and J gave up 5 bases, with 15 bases separating them. CDR3 residues: CASSPFQWSTGELFF. Here the CDR3 DNA reads TGTGCCAGCAGTCCTTTCCAATGGAGTACCGGGGAGCTGTTTTTT.

The rearrangement joins TRBV11-3 to TRBJ1-1; possible D gene TRBD1, 5 bases. The CDR3 sequence is 15 residues long. Trimming took 2 bases from V and 4 from J, leaving 14 bases between them. Per germline, CDR1 SGHNT and CDR2 YENEEA. In DNA, the CDR3 is TGTGCCAGCAGCTTAAATGGTGGGGGGACCACTGAAGCTTTCTTT. Its translation: CASSLNGGGTTEAFF.

The chain joins TRBV27 to TRBJ2-2; D gene unclear. The CDR3 has 13 amino acids. With 4 bases removed from V and 2 bases from J, the gap between germline ends came to 5 bases. CDR1 is MNHEY and CDR2 is SMNVEV in the germline V gene (reference sequence). This chain's CDR3 is CASSSLNTGELFF. Written as DNA, the CDR3 is TGTGCCAGCAGTTCTCTTAACACCGGGGAGCTGTTTTTT.

The chain has TRBV4-3 and TRBJ2-3, with 11 nucleotides matching TRBD2. The CDR3 sequence is 18 residues long. The V segment lost 0 bases and the J segment 5 bases; nucleotides outside the gene matches: 10. In germline, CDR1 is LGHNA, CDR2 YSLEER. The CDR3 DNA reads TGCGCCAGCAGCCAAGAAGTGCGTAGCGGGAGGGCCGTAGATACGCAGTATTTT. This gives the protein CASSQEVRSGRAVDTQYF.

V gene TRBV27 combines with J gene TRBJ2-2; 10 nucleotides agree with TRBD1. J lost 6 bases, V lost 3 bases, and 10 bases had no gene match. CDR3 length equals 17 residues. The germline V gene encodes CDR1 MNHEY and CDR2 SMNVEV (reference sequence). The CDR3 is CASSFRRDRGGSGELFF. The CDR3 bases are TGTGCCAGCAGTTTCCGGAGGGACAGGGGTGGATCCGGGGAGCTGTTTTTT.

The rearrangement joins TRBV5-5 to TRBJ1-5, with D unclear. The CDR3 covers 14 residues. The V end lost 7 bases, the J end lost 3 bases, and 14 bases lay between the germline ends. Germline V gene sequence: CDR1 SGHKS, CDR2 YYEKEE (reference sequence). The DNA for the CDR3 is TGTGCCAGCGCGGAGCGGCGGGACAATCAGCCCCAGCATTTT. Encoded protein: CASAERRDNQPQHF.

CDR3 sequence reads: CASSQPRGDYGYTF. CDR3 sequence (DNA): TGTGCCAGCAGCCAACCCAGGGGTGACTATGGCTACACCTTC. V gene TRBV4-2 combines with J gene TRBJ1-2, with a tentative D call TRBD1 (6 bases). Germline assignment: CDR1 LGHNA and CDR2 YNFKEQ. The CDR3 has 14 amino acids. V was shortened by 2 bases and J by 3 bases, with 10 bases between the two germline ends.